This is a list of T cell receptor beta chains from one sample in a study of vaccination effects on CD4 cells after COVID-19. Produced via immunoSEQ multiplex PCR; TCRdb's table is partial and in-frame only. The sample lists about 54,000 clones, roughly 80% seen once, with about 2.6% in the top ten. For these receptors, no antigen is known. The specimen was CD4+ T cells from PBMCs cultured with HCoV-229E spike peptides, collected before COVID-19 vaccination. These receptors were obtained from a human donor who received a COVID-19 vaccine. The CDR3 runs from the conserved cysteine through the conserved F or W. The order of the fields is J gene, clone size, V gene, D gene, CDR3 DNA, CDR3 protein. D genes are given only for firm matches. Where a row states a size, it is once, few, many or the class of an expanded clone; other rows omit it.

J gene: TRBJ1-5; clone size: -; V gene: TRBV18; D gene: -; CDR3 DNA: TGTGCCAGCTCACTCACCGGGACCTCCAATCAGCCCCAGCATTTT; CDR3 protein: CASSLTGTSNQPQHF
J gene: TRBJ2-1; clone size: -; V gene: TRBV14; D gene: -; CDR3 DNA: TGTGCCAGCAGCCAAGCTCCGGGGGTCAACTACAATGAGCAGTTCTTC; CDR3 protein: CASSQAPGVNYNEQFF
J gene: TRBJ1-2; clone size: -; V gene: TRBV19; D gene: TRBD1; CDR3 DNA: TGTGCCAGTAGTATAGTTGCGGGACAGGGGAACTATGGCTACACCTTC; CDR3 protein: CASSIVAGQGNYGYTF
J gene: TRBJ1-3; clone size: few; V gene: TRBV4-1; D gene: -; CDR3 DNA: TGCGCCAGCAGCCAAGTTCAGCCCCGTGTGTCTCAAGACTCTCGTTCTGGAAACACCATATATTTT; CDR3 protein: CASSQVQPRVSQDSRSGNTIYF
J gene: TRBJ1-1; clone size: -; V gene: TRBV27; D gene: TRBD1; CDR3 DNA: TGTGCCAGCAGTCCACACGGACAGGGTGAAGCTTTCTTT; CDR3 protein: CASSPHGQGEAFF
J gene: TRBJ1-3; clone size: -; V gene: TRBV9; D gene: -; CDR3 DNA: TGTGCCAGCAGCGTAGAGGACACTGGAAACACCATATATTTT; CDR3 protein: CASSVEDTGNTIYF
J gene: TRBJ1-2; clone size: -; V gene: TRBV20-1; D gene: -; CDR3 DNA: TGCAGTGCTATTTATACCCTTGGCTACACCTTC; CDR3 protein: CSAIYTLGYTF
J gene: TRBJ2-1; clone size: -; V gene: TRBV20-1; D gene: -; CDR3 DNA: TGCAAGTGGGGAGGCAATGAGCAGTTCTTC; CDR3 protein: CKWGGNEQFF
J gene: TRBJ2-2; clone size: -; V gene: TRBV7-9; D gene: TRBD2; CDR3 DNA: TGTGCCAGCAGCCCGTCCCGGAGCGGGGGGGGCGGCGGGGAGCTGTTTTTT; CDR3 protein: CASSPSRSGGGGGELFF
J gene: TRBJ2-1; clone size: -; V gene: TRBV5-4; D gene: TRBD2; CDR3 DNA: TGTGCCAGCAGCCCGATGGGCGGGGGGGACAATGAGCAGTTCTTC; CDR3 protein: CASSPMGGGDNEQFF
J gene: TRBJ1-1; clone size: -; V gene: TRBV5-1; D gene: TRBD1; CDR3 DNA: TGCGCCAGCAGCTTCCTAGGACAGGGCCTGAACACTGAAGCTTTCTTT; CDR3 protein: CASSFLGQGLNTEAFF
J gene: TRBJ1-1; clone size: -; V gene: TRBV5-1; D gene: -; CDR3 DNA: TGCGCCAGCAGCTTGGCCTCTGAGCCGGGGGCGGGAACTGAAGCTTTCTTT; CDR3 protein: CASSLASEPGAGTEAFF
J gene: TRBJ1-5; clone size: medium-sized; V gene: TRBV11-2; D gene: -; CDR3 DNA: TGTGCCAGCAGCCAAGGCCGCAATCAGCCCCAGCATTTT; CDR3 protein: CASSQGRNQPQHF
J gene: TRBJ2-5; clone size: -; V gene: TRBV7-2; D gene: -; CDR3 DNA: TGTGCCAGCAGCTTTTGGGGCGGTGACCAAGAGACCCAGTACTTC; CDR3 protein: CASSFWGGDQETQYF
J gene: TRBJ1-1; clone size: -; V gene: TRBV18; D gene: -; CDR3 DNA: TGTGCCAGCTCAGGTCTCCGACAGACAGTGAACACTGAAGCTTTCTTT; CDR3 protein: CASSGLRQTVNTEAFF
J gene: TRBJ1-2; clone size: -; V gene: TRBV5-4; D gene: TRBD1; CDR3 DNA: TGTGCCAGCAGCTCGGGACAGAGGAACTATGGCTACACCTTC; CDR3 protein: CASSSGQRNYGYTF
J gene: TRBJ2-5; clone size: -; V gene: TRBV6-5; D gene: TRBD2; CDR3 DNA: TGTGCCAGCATCCGGGGCGGGGGGGAAGAGACCCAGTACTTC; CDR3 protein: CASIRGGGEETQYF